One and the same sample provided the 22 T cell receptor beta chains below, sequenced in a study of T cells in Graves' hyperthyroidism and ophthalmopathy. There were TCR beta CDR3 regions amplified from RNA transcripts. A first-round RT-PCR of the TCR CDR3 used the HTBI primer set. TCRdb re-called the multiplex PCR reads through MiXCR, storing one row per CDR3 protein. The data show approximately 600,000 distinct CDR3 sequences, more than 20% seen once. What was sequenced was blood. All receptors derive from a man in his thirties or forties with Graves' ophthalmopathy.

This clonotype was recorded at least ten times. The V call is TRBV28, the J call TRBJ2-7, with a weak D call TRBD2 (7 bases). Germline assignment: CDR1 MDHEN and CDR2 SYDVKM. V shed 9 bases and J shed 4 bases, with 19 bases lying between them. This CDR3 region has 14 residues. CDR3: CASNLGGGGYEQYF. The CDR3 coding sequence is TGTGCCAGTAATTTGGGCGGGGGCGGATACGAGCAGTACTTC.

The chain combines TRBV20-1 with TRBJ2-6; 9 nucleotides agree with TRBD1. Trimming took 1 base from V and 0 from J; bases not matched to a gene: 10. The germline gives CDR1 DFQATT, CDR2 SNEGSKA (reference sequence). This CDR3 comprises 19 residues. The CDR3 reads CSARGGQGPLHSGANVLTF. As DNA, the CDR3 is TGCAGTGCTAGAGGGGGACAGGGCCCTTTGCACTCTGGGGCCAACGTCCTGACTTTC.

There are many counts of this clonotype. V gene TRBV11-2 combines with J gene TRBJ2-7; 9 nucleotides line up with TRBD1. Germline V lookup: CDR1 SGHAT, CDR2 FQNNGV. The V and J ends lost 5 bases and 9 bases, in that order; junction bases with no gene match: 14. This CDR3 is built from 15 residues. The CDR3 DNA follows: TGTGCCAGCAGCCCCATCCGGGACAGGGCGACGGGGCAGTACTTC. Protein: CASSPIRDRATGQYF.

This clonotype was recorded at least ten times. The rearrangement joins TRBV27 to TRBJ1-1, with 9 bases fitting TRBD1. The V gene end was trimmed by 6 bases and the J gene end by 1 base; junction bases not matched to a gene: 9. Germline V lookup: CDR1 MNHEY, CDR2 SMNVEV (reference sequence). The CDR3 extends over 16 amino acids. This CDR3 is CASRRGQGLWNTEAFF. The DNA of the CDR3 is TGTGCCAGCAGGAGGGGACAGGGACTATGGAACACTGAAGCTTTCTTT.

This clonotype was detected only a few times. This chain uses TRBV6-5 with TRBJ2-1; TRBD2 agrees at 9 bases. The trim removed 2 bases at V and 3 bases at J, leaving 11 bases unmatched. Germline V gene lookup returns CDR1 MNHEY and CDR2 SVGAGI. The CDR3 consists of 18 residues. DNA for the CDR3: TGTGCCAGCAGTTACCAACAGGCTAGCGGGAAAGACTACAATGAGCAGTTCTTC. This encodes CASSYQQASGKDYNEQFF.

The rearrangement links TRBV5-1 to TRBJ2-5; TRBD1 is a possible D gene (6 bases). Trimming pared 0 bases from V and 5 bases from J, leaving 14 bases between. This CDR3 contains 15 residues. The germline V gene has CDR1 SGHRS and CDR2 YFSETQ. CDR3 sequence: CASSLDGQQGETQYF. The CDR3 region has the DNA TGCGCCAGCAGCTTGGATGGACAGCAGGGGGAGACCCAGTACTTC.

There are many counts of this clonotype. The rearrangement joins TRBV11-2 to TRBJ1-6; weak D call: TRBD1 (6 bases). The length of the CDR3 is 14 residues. Germline V gene sequence: CDR1 SGHAT, CDR2 FQNNGV. The germline V and J ends were trimmed by 5 bases and 9 bases, with 14 bases remaining between them. The CDR3 coding sequence is TGTGCCAGCAGCCCTCGGCAGGGGACTTCACCCCTCCACTTT. It yields the protein CASSPRQGTSPLHF.

This clonotype was counted a few times. One end of the junction does not line up with germline, which may come from a read error. The chain is built from TRBV20-1 and TRBJ1-1, with a tentative D call TRBD1 (6 bases). From germline, CDR1 is DFQATT and CDR2 SNEGSKA (reference sequence). This CDR3 has 11 residues. The CDR3 DNA is TGCAGTGCCGGACAGAACGCTGAAGCTTTCTTT. It codes for CSAGQNAEAFF.

The gene calls are TRBV4-2 and TRBJ2-7, with 16 bases matching TRBD2. The CDR3 loop spans 17 amino acids. Per germline, CDR1 LGHNA and CDR2 YNFKEQ. The V and J ends lost 4 bases and 4 bases, in that order; junction bases with no gene match: 7. Here the CDR3 DNA reads TGTGCCAGCAGCCTGGCCGGGACTAGCGGGAGGGGTTACGAGCAGTACTTC. It codes for CASSLAGTSGRGYEQYF.

V gene TRBV7-9 combines with J gene TRBJ2-1, with 9 bases identical to TRBD1. Trimming cost V 5 bases and J 2 bases; bases outside gene matches: 7. Per germline, CDR1 SEHNR and CDR2 FQNEAQ (reference sequence). The CDR3 runs 16 residues. The DNA of the CDR3 is TGTGCCAGCAGCCCCGGGACAGGGAAAACCTACAATGAGCAGTTCTTC. Its protein product is CASSPGTGKTYNEQFF.

This clonotype was seen a handful of times. V gene TRBV27 combines with J gene TRBJ2-3; a possible D gene is TRBD2 (5 bases). Germline CDR1 is MNHEY and CDR2 is SMNVEV (reference sequence). The length of the CDR3 is 12 residues. V dropped 7 bases and J dropped 5 bases, with 10 bases sitting between them. CDR3 nucleotides: TGTGCCAGCACGAGGGCCGGAGATACGCAGTATTTT. Protein sequence: CASTRAGDTQYF.

This sequence joins TRBV20-1 and TRBJ2-7; maybe TRBD1 (7 bases). Per the germline V gene, CDR1 is DFQATT and CDR2 is SNEGSKA (reference sequence). The CDR3 sequence is 16 residues long. With 5 bases removed from V and 0 bases from J, the gap between germline ends came to 20 bases. The CDR3 DNA is TGCAGTGCTGGGGGACAGTGGACTACCAGCTCCTACGAGCAGTACTTC. Translation gives CSAGGQWTTSSYEQYF.

In this sample, this clonotype turned up many times. The chain carries TRBV28 and TRBJ1-1; 9 bases align to TRBD1. Germline trimming cut 9 bases from V and 4 bases from J; bases unmatched to any gene: 6. This CDR3 has 13 residues. Germline CDR1 MDHEN, CDR2 SYDVKM. CDR3 DNA sequence: TGTGCCAGTCTGACAGGGGGTAGCACTGAAGCTTTCTTT. Protein: CASLTGGSTEAFF.

This clonotype was seen ten or more times. The genes are TRBV18 and TRBJ1-1; no definite D call. Germline CDR1 is KGHSH and CDR2 is LQKENI. There are 15 residues in the CDR3. The V and J ends lost 0 bases and 3 bases respectively, with 11 bases between them. In DNA, the CDR3 is TGTGCCAGCTCACCACCCATAGGGTTGTACACTGAAGCTTTCTTT. Protein product: CASSPPIGLYTEAFF. Full variable domain (remainder filled in from reference TRBV18 and TRBJ1-1): NAGVMQNPRHLVRRRGQEARLRCSPMKGHSHVYWYRQLPEEGLKFMVYLQKENIIDESGMPKERFSAEFPKEGPSILRIQQVVRGDSAAYFCASSPPIGLYTEAFFGQGTRLTVV.

The CDR3 protein is CAISDMRAEADGRTDTQYF. The CDR3 DNA is TGTGCCATCAGTGATATGAGAGCGGAGGCCGACGGGCGCACAGATACGCAGTATTTT. The V gene is TRBV10-3, the J gene TRBJ2-3; D perhaps matches TRBD2 (5 bases). CDR1 and CDR2 (germline): ENHRY, SYGVKD. CDR3 length: 19 amino acids. Trimming left V 3 bases short and J 1 base short, with 23 bases between.

V and J are TRBV7-9 and TRBJ1-2, with D unresolved. Germline-derived CDR1 and CDR2 are SEHNR and FQNEAQ (reference sequence). Trimming took off 1 base at V and 3 bases at J, with 6 bases between the two ends. The CDR3 is 13 residues long. This CDR3 reads CASSLEEYYGYTF. CDR3 in DNA: TGTGCCAGCAGCTTAGAAGAATACTATGGCTACACCTTC.

This clonotype was seen a handful of times. The chain is built from TRBV4-1 and TRBJ2-1, with D unclear. The CDR3 consists of 12 residues. V dropped 4 bases and J dropped 6 bases, with 7 bases sitting between them. Germline loops: CDR1 MGHRA, CDR2 YSYEKL. CDR3: CASSPPANEQFF. CDR3 coding DNA: TGCGCCAGCAGCCCCCCTGCCAATGAGCAGTTCTTC.

In its sample, this clonotype was seen many times. The V and J genes are TRBV3-1 and TRBJ1-6, with D maybe TRBD1 (5 bases). Germline assignment: CDR1 LGHDT and CDR2 YNNKEL (reference sequence). The CDR3 is 16 residues long. V lost 4 bases and J lost 6, with 16 bases in between. For the CDR3, the DNA is TGTGCCAGCAGCCGAGAAGATCGGGGACCTAATTCACCCCTCCACTTT. It encodes CASSREDRGPNSPLHF.

Concerning this clonotype itself: Relative to the germline gene, one junction end is altered; a read error may explain this. The rearrangement uses TRBV7-9 and TRBJ1-6; no clear D. The CDR3 length is 13 residues. Germline V CDR1 and CDR2: SEHNR, FQNEAQ (reference sequence). The CDR3 DNA sequence: TGTGCCGGCAGCTTAGCGGAGTATTCACCCCTCCACTTT. Encoded protein: CAGSLAEYSPLHF.

This clonotype was seen a few times. The J gene is TRBJ2-6, the V gene TRBV7-8, with 7 bases matching TRBD1. Germline values: CDR1 SGHVS, CDR2 FQNEAQ. V lost 3 bases, J lost 0 bases, and 8 bases stayed unmatched. The CDR3 loop spans 18 amino acids. The CDR3 region has the DNA TGTGCCAGCAGCTTTACCGGGACAGTGTTCTCTGGGGCCAACGTCCTGACTTTC. Translated: CASSFTGTVFSGANVLTF. Drawing the rest from reference TRBV7-8 and TRBJ2-6, the complete variable domain is GAGVSQSPRYKVAKRGQDVALRCDPISGHVSLFWYQQALGQGPEFLTYFQNEAQLDKSGLPSDRFFAERPEGSVSTLKIQRTQQEDSAVYLCASSFTGTVFSGANVLTFGAGSRLTVL.

This clonotype has at least ten counts. The chain has TRBV5-1 and TRBJ2-1, with D perhaps matching TRBD2 (6 bases). V lost 1 base and J 5 bases, leaving 16 bases between the germline ends. From germline, CDR1 is SGHRS and CDR2 YFSETQ. The CDR3 has 16 amino acids. CDR3 in amino acids: CASSLTPGVVHNEQFF. The CDR3 DNA is TGCGCCAGCAGCTTGACTCCGGGAGTTGTGCACAATGAGCAGTTCTTC.

The chain couples TRBV28 to TRBJ2-1; 12 bases line up with TRBD2. Losses at the gene ends were 5 bases for V and 3 bases for J; bases not matched to a gene: 8. Looked up from germline, CDR1 is MDHEN and CDR2 is SYDVKM. This CDR3 is built from 17 residues. CDR3 region: CASSPTRTSGNYNEQFF. The CDR3 DNA sequence: TGTGCCAGCAGTCCTACCCGGACTAGCGGGAACTACAATGAGCAGTTCTTC.